Shown below are 23 T cell receptor beta chains from a single sample sequenced in a study of metastatic and nonmetastatic thyroid tumors. Before thyroid surgery, none of the patients had received any treatment. TCRdb re-clonotyped the PCR reads via MiXCR. The sample yields 39,000 or so clones, about half seen once. Sequencing input: tumor tissue. The receptor set was obtained from a male donor with papillary thyroid cancer or a benign thyroid nodule (not recorded which). Some clones in this sample may be carry-over from other donors' samples.

The chain employs TRBV20-1 and TRBJ2-7; 9 positions agree with TRBD2. With 2 bases clipped from V and 6 bases from J, the junction kept 11 bases outside the gene matches. Per germline, CDR1 DFQATT and CDR2 SNEGSKA (reference sequence). This CDR3 contains 15 residues. The CDR3 DNA reads TGCAGTGCTAGATCGCTAGCGGGAAAAACCGTCGAGCAGTACTTC. Its protein product is CSARSLAGKTVEQYF.

The chain couples TRBV3-1 to TRBJ1-4; D remains ambiguous. The germline V and J ends were trimmed by 6 bases and 8 bases, with 13 bases remaining between them. Looked up from germline, CDR1 is LGHDT and CDR2 is YNNKEL (reference sequence). The CDR3 contains 13 residues. The CDR3 DNA follows: TGTGCCAGCAGTGCCAGTCCGGGAGAAAAACTGTTTTTT. Its protein product is CASSASPGEKLFF.

This chain links TRBV18 with TRBJ2-5; TRBD1 is a possible D gene (5 bases). This CDR3 is 13 amino acids long. In germline, CDR1 is KGHSH, CDR2 LQKENI. The V and J ends lost 6 bases and 5 bases respectively, with 13 bases between them. CDR3 sequence reads: CASSRRARETQYF. CDR3 nucleotide sequence: TGTGCCAGCTCCCGCAGGGCGCGGGAGACCCAGTACTTC. Using reference TRBV18 and TRBJ2-5 for the parts outside the CDR3, the full variable domain is NAGVMQNPRHLVRRRGQEARLRCSPMKGHSHVYWYRQLPEEGLKFMVYLQKENIIDESGMPKERFSAEFPKEGPSILRIQQVVRGDSAAYFCASSRRARETQYFGPGTRLLVL.

In this sample, this clone turned up many times. The V and J genes are TRBV27 and TRBJ2-7, with 7 bases matching TRBD1. Germline-derived CDR1 and CDR2 are MNHEY and SMNVEV (reference sequence). The CDR3 totals 17 residues. Germline trimming cut 5 bases from V and 2 bases from J; bases unmatched to any gene: 15. The CDR3 DNA sequence: TGTGCCAGCAGTCTCCAGGACAGGAAAACGCTTACCTACGAGCAGTACTTC. Translation gives CASSLQDRKTLTYEQYF.

The chain employs TRBV6-1 and TRBJ2-5; tentative D call: TRBD1 (5 bases). The CDR3 has 14 residues. The germline gives CDR1 MNHNS, CDR2 SASEGT. The germline V and J ends were trimmed by 3 bases and 1 base, with 9 bases remaining between them. CDR3 loop: CASSDGRVQETQYF. In DNA, the CDR3 is TGTGCCAGCAGTGACGGCAGGGTCCAAGAGACCCAGTACTTC.

The rearrangement joins TRBV20-1 to TRBJ2-7, with a tentative D call TRBD2 (5 bases). CDR1 and CDR2 from the germline V gene are DFQATT and SNEGSKA (reference sequence). V dropped 0 bases and J dropped 3 bases, with 12 bases sitting between them. The CDR3 loop spans 14 amino acids. CDR3 amino acids: CSARDPGSIYEQYF. DNA for the CDR3: TGCAGTGCTAGAGACCCGGGGTCAATCTACGAGCAGTACTTC.

The gene calls are TRBV20-1 and TRBJ2-7; D gene ambiguous. There are 12 residues in the CDR3. Germline CDR1 reads DFQATT; CDR2 reads SNEGSKA (reference sequence). Trimming shortened V by 2 bases and J by 4 bases, and 9 bases separated the two germline ends. The DNA of the CDR3 is TGCAGTGCTAGATCGGCGAGTTACGAGCAGTACTTC. Amino acid sequence: CSARSASYEQYF.

The V and J genes are TRBV11-2 and TRBJ2-7; 10 bases fit TRBD1. CDR1 is SGHAT and CDR2 is FQNNGV in the germline V gene. With 6 bases clipped from V and 4 bases from J, the junction kept 6 bases outside the gene matches. This CDR3 has 14 residues. The CDR3 is CASRSGQGSYEQYF. The CDR3 DNA follows: TGTGCCAGCAGGTCGGGACAGGGGAGTTACGAGCAGTACTTC.

The rearrangement uses TRBV18 and TRBJ2-2; D remains unclear. V lost 2 bases and J lost 2, with 15 bases in between. The CDR3 length is 17 residues. Germline CDR1 reads KGHSH; CDR2 reads LQKENI. The CDR3 spells CASSPALPHGNTGELFF. DNA of the CDR3: TGTGCCAGCTCACCAGCCCTACCCCACGGAAACACCGGGGAGCTGTTTTTT.

This clone appeared a few times. The chain couples TRBV20-1 to TRBJ2-7; 11 nucleotides agree with TRBD1. The CDR3 loop spans 13 amino acids. CDR1 is DFQATT, CDR2 SNEGSKA, per germline (reference sequence). V dropped 5 bases and J dropped 2; count of bases not matched to a gene: 2. The CDR3 nucleotides are TGCAGTGCTGAGGACAGGGGGCCCTACGAGCAGTACTTC. It codes for CSAEDRGPYEQYF.

This clone showed up just a few times. The rearrangement uses TRBV19 and TRBJ1-2; a possible D gene is TRBD1 (6 bases). V lost 7 bases to trimming and J lost 7 bases, with 16 bases between them. CDR1 is LNHDA and CDR2 is SQIVND in the germline V gene (reference sequence). The CDR3 sequence is 13 residues long. CDR3 sequence (DNA): TGTGCCAGTACCACTCTACAGGGCCGTGGCTACACCTTC. The encoded protein is CASTTLQGRGYTF.

This chain links TRBV5-1 with TRBJ1-1, with D tentatively TRBD1 (6 bases). Germline V gene sequence: CDR1 SGHRS, CDR2 YFSETQ. The CDR3 is 14 amino acids. Trimming left V 4 bases short and J 4 bases short, with 14 bases between. The CDR3 here is CASSLQGMGTEAFF. CDR3 in DNA: TGCGCCAGCAGCCTCCAGGGGATGGGCACTGAAGCTTTCTTT.

The chain couples TRBV30 to TRBJ1-2, with 7 nucleotides matching TRBD1. Losses at the gene ends were 0 bases for V and 6 bases for J; bases not matched to a gene: 4. The CDR3 is made up of 13 amino acids. Germline CDR1 and CDR2: GTSNPN and SVGIG (reference sequence). Written as DNA, the CDR3 is TGTGCCTGGAGTGTAGGCCAGGGGGATGGCTACACCTTC. Protein product: CAWSVGQGDGYTF.

Points on this clone: The junction and the germline gene differ at one end; a read error may be behind it. The chain recombines TRBV14 with TRBJ1-2, with 7 bases lining up with TRBD1. The germline gives CDR1 SGHDN, CDR2 FVKESK. The CDR3 is 16 amino acids. The CDR3 coding sequence is TGTTCCAGCAGCCAAGCAACTCAGGGGGTGAACTATGGCTACACCTTC. Its translation is CSSSQATQGVNYGYTF.

The sample holds a few counts of this clone. The chain recombines TRBV6-2 or TRBV6-3 with TRBJ2-7; D not certain. Trimming left V 5 bases short and J 4 bases short, with 6 bases between. CDR3 length: 11 residues. The germline CDR1 and CDR2 sequences are MNHEY and SVGEGT. The CDR3 here is CASSLRYEQYF. The CDR3, as DNA: TGTGCCAGCAGTCTCCGGTACGAGCAGTACTTC.

The chain recombines TRBV30 with TRBJ1-6; D possibly corresponds to TRBD1 (5 bases). CDR3 length: 14 amino acids. Trimming pared 1 base from V and 10 bases from J, leaving 14 bases between. Germline CDR1 reads GTSNPN; CDR2 reads SVGIG (reference sequence). CDR3 DNA: TGTGCCTGGAGTGGAGGGCAGGGAAGCTCACCCCTCCACTTT. Its protein is CAWSGGQGSSPLHF.

This clone occurred once. The chain couples TRBV11-3 to TRBJ2-1, with D perhaps TRBD2 (6 bases). Trimming left V 4 bases short and J 5 bases short, with 9 bases between. The germline gives CDR1 SGHNT, CDR2 YENEEA. This CDR3 contains 13 residues. The CDR3 reads CASSWGLNNEQFF. DNA for the CDR3: TGTGCCAGCAGCTGGGGACTCAACAATGAGCAGTTCTTC. The full variable domain, with the rest looked up from reference TRBV11-3 and TRBJ2-1, is EAGVVQSPRYKIIEKKQPVAFWCNPISGHNTLYWYLQNLGQGPELLIRYENEEAVDDSQLPKDRFSAERLKGVDSTLKIQPAELGDSAVYLCASSWGLNNEQFFGPGTRLTVL.

The chain employs TRBV20-1 and TRBJ2-7, with 8 bases identical to TRBD2. The trim removed 0 bases at V and 6 bases at J, leaving 7 bases unmatched. The CDR3 runs to 14 residues. CDR1 DFQATT and CDR2 SNEGSKA come from the germline V gene (reference sequence). The CDR3: CSARELAVIREQYF. CDR3 nucleotide sequence: TGCAGTGCTAGAGAACTAGCGGTTATCCGCGAGCAGTACTTC.

The sample holds a few counts of this clone. The chain combines TRBV6-1 with TRBJ2-7; perhaps TRBD1 as D (5 bases). Trimming shortened V by 6 bases and J by 0 bases, and 12 bases separated the two germline ends. The CDR3 has 14 residues. Germline V gene data show CDR1 as MNHNS and CDR2 as SASEGT. The CDR3 nucleotides read TGTGCCAGCAGAGGACAAATGAGCTCCTACGAGCAGTACTTC. Translation gives CASRGQMSSYEQYF.

This clone has more than one count but fewer than ten. The J gene is TRBJ1-1, the V gene TRBV12-3 or TRBV12-4; 9 bases line up with TRBD1. The J segment lost 5 bases and the V segment lost 10 bases, leaving 8 bases of the junction unmatched. This CDR3 has 13 amino acids. CDR3 loop: CAIRQGVRTEAFF. CDR3 in DNA: TGTGCCATCCGACAGGGGGTTAGGACTGAAGCTTTCTTT.

This clone was seen a handful of times. The J gene is TRBJ2-7, the V gene TRBV7-2; tentative D call: TRBD2 (6 bases). Trimming shortened V by 0 bases and J by 6 bases, and 21 bases separated the two germline ends. This CDR3 spans 17 amino acids. CDR1 and CDR2 from the germline V gene are SGHTA and FQGNSA. CDR3 bases: TGTGCCAGCAGCTTAGCACCTCCCGGGACTGGGGTGAGCGAGCAGTACTTC. Its translation is CASSLAPPGTGVSEQYF.

The chain combines TRBV5-1 with TRBJ2-2; no firm D call. CDR3 length equals 11 residues. Germline assignment: CDR1 SGHRS and CDR2 YFSETQ. V was clipped by 4 bases and J by 5 bases, with 3 bases between them. The CDR3 DNA follows: TGCGCCAGCAGCAAGACCGGGGAGCTGTTTTTT. Translating it yields CASSKTGELFF.

The chain links TRBV6-1 to TRBJ2-7, with D possibly being TRBD1 (5 bases). V lost 5 bases, J lost 0 bases, and 17 bases lay in between. The V gene's germline CDR1 is MNHNS and CDR2 SASEGT. This CDR3 has 16 amino acids. The CDR3 loop is CASSPNQGVGSYEQYF. DNA of the CDR3: TGTGCCAGCAGTCCAAATCAGGGTGTGGGCTCCTACGAGCAGTACTTC.